A selection of T cell receptor beta chains follows, all from one sample in a study of T cell changes during pregnancy in multiple sclerosis. Method: immunoSEQ multiplex PCR; TCRdb's copy keeps in-frame clones and lacks some. Of under 40,000 clones listed, 90% to 95% are singletons. The material sequenced was CD4+ T cells from peripheral blood mononuclear cells, taken in the second trimester of pregnancy. These receptors were obtained from a female donor with multiple sclerosis, enrolled in a pregnancy study. Each CDR3 is given with its conserved first and last residue. Each record gives: J gene, V gene, clone size, D gene, CDR3 protein, CDR3 DNA. D genes are given only for firm matches. Some rows have no size entry. The others give once, few or many, or a class for an expanded clone.

j_gene: TRBJ2-3
v_gene: TRBV5-1
abundance: -
d_gene: TRBD2
CDR3aa: CASSPAGSGGPDTQYF
CDR3nt: TGCGCCAGCAGCCCCGCGGGAAGCGGGGGGCCCGATACGCAGTATTTT

j_gene: TRBJ1-3
v_gene: TRBV9
abundance: -
d_gene: -
CDR3aa: CASSVQGNSGNTIYF
CDR3nt: TGTGCCAGCAGCGTTCAGGGCAACTCTGGAAACACCATATATTTT

j_gene: TRBJ2-5
v_gene: TRBV4-3
abundance: -
d_gene: -
CDR3aa: CASSQGAGQETQYF
CDR3nt: TGCGCCAGCAGCCAAGGGGCAGGCCAAGAGACCCAGTACTTC

j_gene: TRBJ1-2
v_gene: TRBV19
abundance: -
d_gene: TRBD1
CDR3aa: CASRNMGQLNYGYTF
CDR3nt: TGTGCCAGTAGAAATATGGGACAGCTTAACTATGGCTACACCTTC

j_gene: TRBJ1-1
v_gene: TRBV19
abundance: -
d_gene: -
CDR3aa: CASRTEGWLAEAFF
CDR3nt: TGTGCCAGTAGGACCGAGGGCTGGTTGGCTGAAGCTTTCTTT

j_gene: TRBJ2-5
v_gene: TRBV12-5
abundance: -
d_gene: TRBD1
CDR3aa: CASAPSGGLETQYF
CDR3nt: TGTGCTAGTGCCCCCTCAGGGGGCCTAGAGACCCAGTACTTC

j_gene: TRBJ2-7
v_gene: TRBV11-1
abundance: -
d_gene: TRBD1
CDR3aa: CASGGQSSYEQYF
CDR3nt: TGTGCCAGCGGGGGACAGAGCTCCTACGAGCAGTACTTC

j_gene: TRBJ2-5
v_gene: TRBV29-1
abundance: -
d_gene: TRBD1
CDR3aa: CSVVRGPETQYF
CDR3nt: TGCAGCGTTGTAAGGGGGCCTGAGACCCAGTACTTC

j_gene: TRBJ2-3
v_gene: TRBV11-2
abundance: -
d_gene: -
CDR3aa: CASTRLSLFVTDTQYF
CDR3nt: TGTGCCAGCACCCGATTGTCACTTTTCGTCACAGATACGCAGTATTTT

j_gene: TRBJ1-5
v_gene: TRBV5-1
abundance: -
d_gene: TRBD1
CDR3aa: CASSQTGTGDNQPQHF
CDR3nt: TGCGCCAGCAGTCAAACCGGGACAGGGGACAATCAGCCCCAGCATTTT

j_gene: TRBJ1-2
v_gene: TRBV5-6
abundance: -
d_gene: TRBD1
CDR3aa: CASTKQGAYGYTF
CDR3nt: TGTGCCAGCACCAAACAGGGGGCTTACGGCTACACCTTC

j_gene: TRBJ1-2
v_gene: TRBV10-3
abundance: -
d_gene: -
CDR3aa: CAIEQGLRGGYTF
CDR3nt: TGTGCCATCGAACAGGGTTTGAGGGGTGGCTACACCTTC

j_gene: TRBJ2-4
v_gene: TRBV5-1
abundance: -
d_gene: -
CDR3aa: CASSLWGDKNIQYF
CDR3nt: TGCGCCAGCAGCTTGTGGGGGGACAAAAACATTCAGTACTTC

j_gene: TRBJ1-6
v_gene: TRBV2
abundance: -
d_gene: TRBD1
CDR3aa: CASSTGTGFNSPLHF
CDR3nt: TGTGCCAGCAGTACCGGGACAGGGTTTAATTCACCCCTCCACTTT

j_gene: TRBJ2-6
v_gene: TRBV9
abundance: -
d_gene: -
CDR3aa: CASSRGILRPGANVLTF
CDR3nt: TGTGCCAGCAGCCGGGGGATACTCCGGCCTGGGGCCAACGTCCTGACTTTC

j_gene: TRBJ1-1
v_gene: TRBV7-8
abundance: -
d_gene: -
CDR3aa: CASSLVTGSPTEAFF
CDR3nt: TGTGCCAGCAGCTTAGTTACGGGATCCCCCACTGAAGCTTTCTTT

j_gene: TRBJ2-7
v_gene: TRBV30
abundance: -
d_gene: TRBD2
CDR3aa: CAWRPGLPSYEQYF
CDR3nt: TGTGCCTGGAGGCCGGGACTACCGTCCTACGAGCAGTACTTC

j_gene: TRBJ2-7
v_gene: TRBV25-1
abundance: -
d_gene: TRBD1
CDR3aa: CASSGLGQNYEQYF
CDR3nt: TGTGCCAGCAGTGGATTGGGACAGAACTACGAGCAGTACTTC

j_gene: TRBJ2-7
v_gene: TRBV6-5
abundance: -
d_gene: -
CDR3aa: CASSYSQGGGYEQYF
CDR3nt: TGTGCCAGCAGTTATAGTCAGGGTGGTGGTTACGAGCAGTACTTC

j_gene: TRBJ1-2
v_gene: TRBV9
abundance: -
d_gene: -
CDR3aa: CASSGATTNYGYTF
CDR3nt: TGTGCCAGCAGCGGGGCGACTACTAACTATGGCTACACCTTC

j_gene: TRBJ1-5
v_gene: TRBV19
abundance: -
d_gene: -
CDR3aa: CASSKQGSNQPQHF
CDR3nt: TGTGCCAGTAGTAAGCAGGGTTCCAATCAGCCCCAGCATTTT

j_gene: TRBJ1-4
v_gene: TRBV5-6
abundance: once
d_gene: -
CDR3aa: CASSLQQGLFDEKLFF
CDR3nt: TGTGCCAGCAGCTTGCAACAGGGCTTGTTCGATGAAAAACTGTTTTTT

j_gene: TRBJ2-1
v_gene: TRBV5-1
abundance: -
d_gene: -
CDR3aa: CASSFAGRNEQFF
CDR3nt: TGCGCCAGCAGCTTTGCGGGGAGGAATGAGCAGTTCTTC

j_gene: TRBJ1-1
v_gene: TRBV9
abundance: -
d_gene: -
CDR3aa: CASSVERVTEAFF
CDR3nt: TGTGCCAGCAGCGTAGAGAGGGTGACTGAAGCTTTCTTT

j_gene: TRBJ2-2
v_gene: TRBV6-5
abundance: -
d_gene: -
CDR3aa: CASSYSQNTGELFF
CDR3nt: TGTGCCAGCAGTTACTCCCAGAACACCGGGGAGCTGTTTTTT

j_gene: TRBJ2-3
v_gene: TRBV4-3
abundance: -
d_gene: TRBD1
CDR3aa: CASSPLDRGTDTQYF
CDR3nt: TGCGCCAGCAGCCCCTTGGACAGGGGGACAGATACGCAGTATTTT

j_gene: TRBJ2-5
v_gene: TRBV2
abundance: -
d_gene: TRBD2
CDR3aa: CASRPLAGGHETQYF
CDR3nt: TGTGCCAGCAGACCCCTAGCGGGGGGGCACGAGACCCAGTACTTC

j_gene: TRBJ1-5
v_gene: TRBV19
abundance: -
d_gene: -
CDR3aa: CASSQMGRGGEPQHF
CDR3nt: TGTGCCAGTAGTCAAATGGGACGAGGAGGGGAGCCCCAGCATTTT

j_gene: TRBJ1-5
v_gene: TRBV5-1
abundance: -
d_gene: -
CDR3aa: CASSLGENTGNQPQHF
CDR3nt: TGCGCCAGCAGCTTGGGGGAAAATACAGGGAATCAGCCCCAGCATTTT

j_gene: TRBJ1-3
v_gene: TRBV19
abundance: -
d_gene: -
CDR3aa: CATYAGAGNTIYF
CDR3nt: TGTGCCACCTACGCCGGGGCTGGAAACACCATATATTTT

j_gene: TRBJ2-5
v_gene: TRBV11-3
abundance: -
d_gene: -
CDR3aa: CASSPGSETQYF
CDR3nt: TGTGCCAGCAGCCCAGGATCAGAGACCCAGTACTTC

j_gene: TRBJ2-1
v_gene: TRBV29-1
abundance: -
d_gene: -
CDR3aa: CSVASQGKINEQFF
CDR3nt: TGCAGCGTTGCGTCGCAGGGAAAAATCAATGAGCAGTTCTTC

j_gene: TRBJ2-2
v_gene: TRBV29-1
abundance: -
d_gene: -
CDR3aa: CSVDEGAGSTGELFF
CDR3nt: TGCAGCGTTGATGAAGGGGCCGGATCCACCGGGGAGCTGTTTTTT

j_gene: TRBJ2-3
v_gene: TRBV9
abundance: -
d_gene: -
CDR3aa: CASSVDQVGDTQYF
CDR3nt: TGTGCCAGCAGCGTAGACCAGGTGGGAGATACGCAGTATTTT

j_gene: TRBJ1-1
v_gene: TRBV9
abundance: -
d_gene: -
CDR3aa: CASSVDAAATEAFF
CDR3nt: TGTGCCAGCAGCGTAGATGCGGCAGCCACTGAAGCTTTCTTT

j_gene: TRBJ1-1
v_gene: TRBV11-2
abundance: -
d_gene: -
CDR3aa: CASSLVRNTEAFF
CDR3nt: TGTGCCAGCAGCTTAGTCCGGAACACTGAAGCTTTCTTT

j_gene: TRBJ1-5
v_gene: TRBV21-1
abundance: -
d_gene: -
CDR3aa: CAGLYTGETYSNQPQHF
CDR3nt: TGTGCCGGGCTATACACGGGAGAAACCTATAGCAATCAGCCCCAGCATTTT

j_gene: TRBJ2-3
v_gene: TRBV5-1
abundance: -
d_gene: -
CDR3aa: CASSWDTGFSTDTQYF
CDR3nt: TGCGCCAGCAGCTGGGATACAGGGTTTAGCACAGATACGCAGTATTTT

j_gene: TRBJ1-2
v_gene: TRBV7-8
abundance: -
d_gene: TRBD1
CDR3aa: CASSLERTGGFYGYTF
CDR3nt: TGTGCCAGCAGCTTAGAAAGGACAGGGGGATTCTATGGCTACACCTTC

j_gene: TRBJ1-4
v_gene: TRBV18
abundance: -
d_gene: -
CDR3aa: CASSPFRDTNEKLFF
CDR3nt: TGTGCCAGCTCACCATTTCGGGATACCAATGAAAAACTGTTTTTT

j_gene: TRBJ2-7
v_gene: TRBV2
abundance: once
d_gene: TRBD1
CDR3aa: CASSDDRGWYEQYF
CDR3nt: TGTGCCAGCAGCGATGACAGGGGCTGGTACGAGCAGTACTTC

j_gene: TRBJ2-5
v_gene: TRBV2
abundance: -
d_gene: -
CDR3aa: CASNMGGNSGETQYF
CDR3nt: TGTGCCAGCAATATGGGGGGAAATTCAGGGGAGACCCAGTACTTC

j_gene: TRBJ1-1
v_gene: TRBV6-4
abundance: -
d_gene: -
CDR3aa: CASSDSAGVTEAFF
CDR3nt: TGTGCCAGCAGTGACTCGGCGGGGGTTACTGAAGCTTTCTTT

j_gene: TRBJ1-1
v_gene: TRBV30
abundance: -
d_gene: -
CDR3aa: CAWDHRLSEAFF
CDR3nt: TGTGCCTGGGACCACAGGCTCTCTGAAGCTTTCTTT

j_gene: TRBJ1-4
v_gene: TRBV4-2
abundance: -
d_gene: -
CDR3aa: CASSQDWTVDNEKLFF
CDR3nt: TGTGCCAGCAGCCAAGATTGGACAGTTGATAATGAAAAACTGTTTTTT

j_gene: TRBJ1-1
v_gene: TRBV19
abundance: -
d_gene: -
CDR3aa: CASTRVEGDTEAFF
CDR3nt: TGTGCCAGTACTCGCGTTGAGGGAGACACTGAAGCTTTCTTT

j_gene: TRBJ2-1
v_gene: TRBV5-4
abundance: once
d_gene: TRBD2
CDR3aa: CASSLASGRPYNEQFF
CDR3nt: TGTGCCAGCAGCTTGGCTAGCGGGAGGCCGTACAATGAGCAGTTCTTC

j_gene: TRBJ2-2
v_gene: TRBV19
abundance: -
d_gene: TRBD2
CDR3aa: CASSISAGSTGELFF
CDR3nt: TGTGCCAGTAGTATATCAGCGGGAAGCACCGGGGAGCTGTTTTTT

j_gene: TRBJ1-2
v_gene: TRBV18
abundance: -
d_gene: -
CDR3aa: CASSPSGVNYGYTF
CDR3nt: TGTGCCAGCTCACCTTCCGGGGTTAACTATGGCTACACCTTC

j_gene: TRBJ1-2
v_gene: TRBV5-6
abundance: -
d_gene: TRBD1
CDR3aa: CASSLAGQGSGYTF
CDR3nt: TGTGCCAGCAGCCTCGCGGGACAGGGAAGTGGCTACACCTTC

j_gene: TRBJ1-2
v_gene: TRBV4-2
abundance: few
d_gene: TRBD1
CDR3aa: CASKTNAGQTGLNYGYTF
CDR3nt: TGTGCCAGCAAAACTAATGCGGGACAGACAGGGCTTAACTATGGCTACACCTTC

j_gene: TRBJ2-7
v_gene: TRBV7-8
abundance: -
d_gene: -
CDR3aa: CASSLLLASSYEQYF
CDR3nt: TGTGCCAGCAGCTTACTTCTCGCTAGCTCCTACGAGCAGTACTTC

j_gene: TRBJ2-7
v_gene: TRBV6-1
abundance: -
d_gene: TRBD1
CDR3aa: CASPGDRGGSYEQYF
CDR3nt: TGTGCCAGCCCCGGGGACAGGGGTGGGTCCTACGAGCAGTACTTC

j_gene: TRBJ2-7
v_gene: TRBV19
abundance: -
d_gene: TRBD1
CDR3aa: CASSSAPGTGSYEQYF
CDR3nt: TGTGCCAGTAGTTCTGCTCCCGGGACAGGGTCCTACGAGCAGTACTTC